This T cell receptor (beta chain) was sequenced for a study of long-term antiretroviral therapy in people with HIV. The germline V and J ends were trimmed by 7 bases and 4 bases, with 16 bases remaining between them. The CDR3 totals 15 residues. Per germline, CDR1 SNHLY and CDR2 FYNNEI. About this clone: Its antigen remains unknown.

Notes on the study in general: Samples were collected from the mid-2000s to the late 2010s under possibly less effective ART regimens. ART-treated samples gained diversity yet remained below transplant donor controls.

Survey level was the resolution at which the v3.0 immunoSEQ assay ran. Sequencing of each sample targeted about 35,000-50,000 T-cell genomes. Using immunoSEQ multiplex PCR, the repertoire was profiled, and TCRdb retains in-frame clones only, with some absent. The sample includes about 35,000 clones, around 94% of them seen just once. This chain joins TRBV2 and TRBJ1-4; TRBD1 might be the D (6 bases). The TCR comes from a woman between 50 and 59 years old with HIV. Sequenced material: unsorted PBMCs, taken 4.1 years after starting antiretroviral therapy. This CDR3 is CASTPWGQVNEKLFF. The CDR3, as DNA: TGTGCCAGCACCCCTTGGGGGCAGGTTAATGAAAAACTGTTTTTT.